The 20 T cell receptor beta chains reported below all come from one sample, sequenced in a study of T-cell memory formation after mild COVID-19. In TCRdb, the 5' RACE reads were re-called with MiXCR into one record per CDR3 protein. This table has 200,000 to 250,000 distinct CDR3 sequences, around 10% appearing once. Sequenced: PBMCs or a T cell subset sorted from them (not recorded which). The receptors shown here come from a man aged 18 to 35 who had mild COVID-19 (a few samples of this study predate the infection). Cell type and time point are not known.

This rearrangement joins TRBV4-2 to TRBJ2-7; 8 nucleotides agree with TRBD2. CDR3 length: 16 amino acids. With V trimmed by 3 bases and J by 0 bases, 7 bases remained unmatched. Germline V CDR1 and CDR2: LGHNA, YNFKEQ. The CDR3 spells CASSHPGGDSSYEQYF. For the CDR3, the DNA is TGTGCCAGCAGCCACCCGGGGGGGGATTCCTCCTACGAGCAGTACTTC.

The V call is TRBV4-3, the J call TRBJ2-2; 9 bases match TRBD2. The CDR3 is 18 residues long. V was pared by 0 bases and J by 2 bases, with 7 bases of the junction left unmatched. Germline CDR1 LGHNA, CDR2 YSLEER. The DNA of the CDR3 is TGCGCCAGCAGCCAAGAGTTGGTACTAGCGGGTAACACCGGGGAGCTGTTTTTT. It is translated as CASSQELVLAGNTGELFF.

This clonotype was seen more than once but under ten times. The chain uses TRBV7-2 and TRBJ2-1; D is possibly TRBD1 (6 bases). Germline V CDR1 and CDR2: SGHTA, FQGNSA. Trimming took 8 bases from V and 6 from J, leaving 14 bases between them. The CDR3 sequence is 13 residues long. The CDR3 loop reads CASSTGFGNEQFF. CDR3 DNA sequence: TGTGCCAGCTCGACAGGATTCGGCAATGAGCAGTTCTTC.

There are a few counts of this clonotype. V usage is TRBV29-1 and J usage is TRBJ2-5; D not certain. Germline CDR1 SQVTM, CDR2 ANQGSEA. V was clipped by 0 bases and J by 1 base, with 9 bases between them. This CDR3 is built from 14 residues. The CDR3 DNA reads TGCAGCGTTGAAGATCTAAGCATCCAAGAGACCCAGTACTTC. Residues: CSVEDLSIQETQYF.

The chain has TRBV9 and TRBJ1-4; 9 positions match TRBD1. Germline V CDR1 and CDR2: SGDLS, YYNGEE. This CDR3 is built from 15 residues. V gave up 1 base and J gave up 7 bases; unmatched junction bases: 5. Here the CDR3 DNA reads TGTGCCAGCAGCGTAAGAGGACAGGGGTTTGAAAAACTGTTTTTT. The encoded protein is CASSVRGQGFEKLFF.

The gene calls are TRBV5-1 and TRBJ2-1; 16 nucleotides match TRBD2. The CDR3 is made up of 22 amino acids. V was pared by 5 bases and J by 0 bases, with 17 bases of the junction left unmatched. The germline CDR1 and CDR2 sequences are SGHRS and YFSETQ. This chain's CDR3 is CASRGLAGGPIGLKSSYNEQFF. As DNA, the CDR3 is TGCGCCAGCAGGGGACTAGCGGGGGGGCCCATTGGCCTAAAGAGCTCCTACAATGAGCAGTTCTTC.

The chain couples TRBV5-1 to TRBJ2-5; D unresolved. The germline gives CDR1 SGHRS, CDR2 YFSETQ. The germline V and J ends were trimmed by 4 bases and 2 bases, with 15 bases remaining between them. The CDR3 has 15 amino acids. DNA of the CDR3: TGCGCCAGCAGCGCCCTGACCCCCTGGCAAGAGACCCAGTACTTC. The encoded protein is CASSALTPWQETQYF. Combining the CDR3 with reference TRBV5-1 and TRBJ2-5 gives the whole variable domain KAGVTQTPRYLIKTRGQQVTLSCSPISGHRSVSWYQQTPGQGLQFLFEYFSETQRNKGNFPGRFSGRQFSNSRSEMNVSTLELGDSALYLCASSALTPWQETQYFGPGTRLLVL.

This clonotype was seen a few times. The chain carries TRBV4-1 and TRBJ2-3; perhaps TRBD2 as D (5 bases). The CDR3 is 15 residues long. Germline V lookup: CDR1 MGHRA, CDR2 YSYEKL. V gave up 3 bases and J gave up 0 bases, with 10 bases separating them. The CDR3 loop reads CASSHLARSTDTQYF. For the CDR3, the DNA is TGCGCCAGCAGCCATTTAGCGAGGAGCACAGATACGCAGTATTTT.

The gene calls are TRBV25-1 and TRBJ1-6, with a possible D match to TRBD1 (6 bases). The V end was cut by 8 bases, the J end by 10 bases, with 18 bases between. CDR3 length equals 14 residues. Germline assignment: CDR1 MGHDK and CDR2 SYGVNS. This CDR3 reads CASSWGQGTSPLHF. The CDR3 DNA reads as TGTGCCAGCTCATGGGGGCAGGGTACCTCACCCCTCCACTTT.

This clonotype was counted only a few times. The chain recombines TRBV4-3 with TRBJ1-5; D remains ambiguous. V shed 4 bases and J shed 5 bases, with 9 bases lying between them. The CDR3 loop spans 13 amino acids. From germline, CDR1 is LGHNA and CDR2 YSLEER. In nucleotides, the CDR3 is TGCGCCAGCAGCCCGCGACTACATCAGCCCCAGCATTTT. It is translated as CASSPRLHQPQHF.

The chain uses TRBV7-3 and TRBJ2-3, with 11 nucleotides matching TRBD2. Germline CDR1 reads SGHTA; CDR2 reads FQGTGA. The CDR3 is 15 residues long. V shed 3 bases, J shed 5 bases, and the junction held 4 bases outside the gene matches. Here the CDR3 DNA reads TGTGCCAGCAGCTTGACTAGCGGGGTAGGAGATACGCAGTATTTT. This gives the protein CASSLTSGVGDTQYF.

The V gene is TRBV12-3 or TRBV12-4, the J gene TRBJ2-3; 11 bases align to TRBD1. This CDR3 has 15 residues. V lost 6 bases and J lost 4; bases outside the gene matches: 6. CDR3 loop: CASSPRTGGSDTQYF. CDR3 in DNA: TGTGCCAGCAGCCCTCGGACAGGGGGCTCAGATACGCAGTATTTT.

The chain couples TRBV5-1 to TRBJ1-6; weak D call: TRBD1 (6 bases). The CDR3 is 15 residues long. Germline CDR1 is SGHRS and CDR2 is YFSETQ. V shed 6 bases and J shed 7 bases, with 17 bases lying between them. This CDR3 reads CASNGEGGQNSPLHF. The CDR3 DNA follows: TGCGCCAGCAACGGGGAGGGGGGGCAGAATTCACCCCTCCACTTT.

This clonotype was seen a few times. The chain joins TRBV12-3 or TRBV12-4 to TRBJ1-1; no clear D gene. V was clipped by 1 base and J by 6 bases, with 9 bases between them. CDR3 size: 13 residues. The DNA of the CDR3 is TGTGCCAGCAGTTTAGTCGCCAGCGCTGAAGCTTTCTTT. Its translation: CASSLVASAEAFF.

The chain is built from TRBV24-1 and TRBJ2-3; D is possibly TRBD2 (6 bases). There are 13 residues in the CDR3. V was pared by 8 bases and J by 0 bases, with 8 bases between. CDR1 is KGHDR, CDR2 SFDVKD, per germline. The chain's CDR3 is CATTGRSTDTQYF. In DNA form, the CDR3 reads TGTGCCACCACCGGGAGAAGCACAGATACGCAGTATTTT.

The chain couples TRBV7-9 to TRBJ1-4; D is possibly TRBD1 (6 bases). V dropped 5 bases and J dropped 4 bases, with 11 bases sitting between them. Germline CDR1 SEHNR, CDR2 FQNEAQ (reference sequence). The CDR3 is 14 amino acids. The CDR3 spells CASSPGTRNEKLFF. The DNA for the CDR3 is TGTGCCAGCAGCCCCGGGACACGTAATGAAAAACTGTTTTTT.

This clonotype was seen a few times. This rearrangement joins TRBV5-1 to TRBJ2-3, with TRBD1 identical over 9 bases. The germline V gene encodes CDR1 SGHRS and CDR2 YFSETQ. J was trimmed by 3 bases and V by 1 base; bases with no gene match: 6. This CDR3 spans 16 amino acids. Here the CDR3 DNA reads TGCGCCAGCAGCTTGTTAGGGACAGGGCGGACAGATACGCAGTATTTT. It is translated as CASSLLGTGRTDTQYF.

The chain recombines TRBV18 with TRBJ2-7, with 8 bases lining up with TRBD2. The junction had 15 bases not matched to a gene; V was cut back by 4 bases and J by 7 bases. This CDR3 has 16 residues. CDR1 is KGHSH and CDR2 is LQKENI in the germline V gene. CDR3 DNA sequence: TGTGCCAGCTCACTCAATCCCGCGGGGGGCGGTCTGGAGCAGTACTTC. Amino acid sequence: CASSLNPAGGGLEQYF.

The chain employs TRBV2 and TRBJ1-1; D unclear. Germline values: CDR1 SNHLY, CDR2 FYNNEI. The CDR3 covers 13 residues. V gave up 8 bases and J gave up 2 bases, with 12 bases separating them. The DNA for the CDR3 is TGTGCCAGCCGACTGGGAGTCAACACTGAAGCTTTCTTT. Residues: CASRLGVNTEAFF.

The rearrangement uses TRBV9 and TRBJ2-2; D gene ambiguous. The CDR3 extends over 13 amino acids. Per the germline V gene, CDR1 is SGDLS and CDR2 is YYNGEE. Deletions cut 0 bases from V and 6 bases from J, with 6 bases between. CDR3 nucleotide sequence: TGTGCCAGCAGCGTAGAAGGTGCCGGGGAGCTGTTTTTT. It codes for CASSVEGAGELFF.